Sequencing of this T cell receptor (beta chain) was carried out in a study of graft-versus-host responses after intestinal transplantation. Study background: Induction using anti-thymocyte globulin, followed by tacrolimus and steroids for about three years, was given to all recipients.

Sequencing was performed with immunoSEQ multiplex PCR; in TCRdb, only in-frame clones are kept and a portion is missing. The profile shows some 86,000 clones, 88% of them singletons. The CDR3 is 20 residues long. Trimming removed 0 bases from V and 4 bases from J; junction bases left unmatched: 15. Germline CDR1 MGHRA, CDR2 YSYEKL. About this clone itself: What it binds is unknown.

The chain carries TRBV4-1 and TRBJ1-6; TRBD1 agrees at 7 bases. The sequence came from a human donor who was the organ donor for an intestinal transplant. This material consisted of unstimulated CD4+ T cells sorted from spleen or lymph node cells, taken before transplant. The CDR3 DNA sequence: TGCGCCAGCAGCCAAGAGTTCGCGACAGGGATCTTCCTTTATAATTCACCCCTCCACTTT. Amino acids: CASSQEFATGIFLYNSPLHF.